These 21 T cell receptor beta chains were all obtained from the same sample, sequenced in a study of blood T cell repertoires in COVID-19. The table came from immunoSEQ multiplex PCR; TCRdb's copy has only in-frame clones and leaves some out. The repertoire holds around 160,000 clones, about 85% seen once, with less than 50% in the top ten. The sequencing sample was made of peripheral blood. The receptor source for this set is a human donor in a cohort sampled during active COVID-19.

This clone was observed a single time. This CDR3 reads CASSYLTEAFF. The CDR3 DNA follows: TGTGCCAGCAGCTACCTTACAGAAGCTTTCTTT. The chain is built from TRBV11-2 and TRBJ1-1; D gene uncertain. CDR3 length: 11 residues. V lost 4 bases and J lost 8, with 8 bases in between. CDR1 is SGHAT and CDR2 is FQNNGV in the germline V gene.

The gene calls are TRBV4-2 and TRBJ2-3, with D possibly matching TRBD2 (6 bases). The V end was cut by 0 bases, the J end by 0 bases, with 13 bases between. Per germline, CDR1 LGHNA and CDR2 YNFKEQ. The CDR3 consists of 17 residues. DNA of the CDR3: TGTGCCAGCAGCCAAGATAAGCGGGCGGGGAGCACAGATACGCAGTATTTT. This gives the protein CASSQDKRAGSTDTQYF.

The chain is built from TRBV27 and TRBJ2-4, with D perhaps matching TRBD2 (5 bases). CDR1 is MNHEY, CDR2 SMNVEV, per germline (reference sequence). Trimming stripped 5 bases from V and 8 bases from J, with 16 bases between. The CDR3 has 14 amino acids. In DNA form, the CDR3 reads TGTGCCAGCAGTCCTACAAGGACTTCAGACATTCAGTACTTC. Translation gives CASSPTRTSDIQYF.

This chain joins TRBV7-2 and TRBJ1-2; D remains unclear. Germline V gene sequence: CDR1 SGHTA, CDR2 FQGNSA. Trimming removed 5 bases from V and 6 bases from J, with 16 bases in between. This CDR3 contains 14 residues. The CDR3 nucleotides read TGTGCCAGCAGCGAGGGAGGCTATCGGGATGGCTACACCTTC. Its translation is CASSEGGYRDGYTF.

The genes are TRBV5-4 and TRBJ2-7, with D perhaps matching TRBD2 (6 bases). The germline CDR1 and CDR2 sequences are SGHNT and YYREEE (reference sequence). The V gene lost 3 bases and the J gene lost 4 bases, with 14 bases spanning the gap. This CDR3 is built from 14 residues. The CDR3: CASSSDRGRYEQYF. As DNA, the CDR3 is TGTGCCAGCAGCTCCGACAGAGGGAGGTACGAGCAGTACTTC.

This chain uses TRBV6-6 with TRBJ1-1, with 7 nucleotides matching TRBD1. Looked up from germline, CDR1 is MNHNY and CDR2 is SVGAGI (reference sequence). This CDR3 comprises 16 residues. V gave up 5 bases and J gave up 0 bases; unmatched junction bases: 9. DNA of the CDR3: TGTGCCAGCAGTCGATCCCAGACAGGGTTGAACACTGAAGCTTTCTTT. This gives the protein CASSRSQTGLNTEAFF.

The V and J genes are TRBV6-2 or TRBV6-3 and TRBJ2-3, with 10 bases identical to TRBD2. V shed 5 bases, J shed 0 bases, and the junction held 14 bases outside the gene matches. This CDR3 is built from 19 residues. Germline V gives CDR1 MNHEY, CDR2 SVGEGT. The DNA of the CDR3 is TGTGCCAGCAGTACTTTACTAGCGGGGTACCTGCCTAGCACAGATACGCAGTATTTT. This encodes CASSTLLAGYLPSTDTQYF.

V usage is TRBV6-2 or TRBV6-3 and J usage is TRBJ2-7, with D possibly being TRBD2 (6 bases). Germline CDR1 and CDR2: MNHEY and SVGEGT. The V and J ends lost 5 bases and 2 bases respectively, with 10 bases between them. The CDR3 is 13 residues long. CDR3 loop: CASSLTSPYEQYF. In DNA, the CDR3 is TGTGCCAGCAGTCTGACTAGTCCCTACGAGCAGTACTTC.

The chain recombines TRBV4-1 with TRBJ2-7, with D tentatively TRBD1 (6 bases). This CDR3 is built from 16 residues. From germline, CDR1 is MGHRA and CDR2 YSYEKL. V lost 3 bases and J 0 bases, leaving 15 bases between the germline ends. The chain's CDR3 is CASSQGDRLSSYEQYF. The CDR3 region has the DNA TGCGCCAGCAGCCAGGGCGACAGGTTAAGCTCCTACGAGCAGTACTTC.

Turning to this clone: This CDR3 is also generated by other DNA sequences in the sample. The chain uses TRBV5-1 and TRBJ1-3; D call uncertain. The length of the CDR3 is 14 residues. The V gene lost 0 bases and the J gene lost 4 bases, with 8 bases spanning the gap. From germline, CDR1 is SGHRS and CDR2 YFSETQ. The CDR3 DNA reads TGCGCCAGCAGCTTGGCCGGGTCCGGAAACACCATATATTTT. This gives the protein CASSLAGSGNTIYF.

The V call is TRBV6-5, the J call TRBJ2-7, with TRBD2 matching 7 bases. CDR3 length equals 11 residues. The V gene's germline CDR1 is MNHEY and CDR2 SVGAGI. V was pared by 6 bases and J by 7 bases, with 3 bases of the junction left unmatched. CDR3 region: CASSRGEEQYF. CDR3 sequence (DNA): TGTGCCAGCAGCCGGGGGGAAGAGCAGTACTTC.

The rearrangement uses TRBV15 and TRBJ1-1, with D uncertain. Trimming shortened V by 4 bases and J by 4 bases, and 13 bases separated the two germline ends. Germline V lookup: CDR1 LNHNV, CDR2 YYDKDF (reference sequence). The CDR3 loop spans 14 amino acids. DNA of the CDR3: TGTGCCACCAGCAATACCTCTAGGCGCACTGAAGCTTTCTTT. This translates into CATSNTSRRTEAFF.

The table lists this clone with a few counts. The chain joins TRBV4-2 to TRBJ1-2; a possible D gene is TRBD1 (5 bases). Germline V gene data show CDR1 as LGHNA and CDR2 as YNFKEQ. There are 14 residues in the CDR3. V was trimmed by 3 bases and J by 8 bases, leaving 16 bases between them. The CDR3 DNA follows: TGTGCCAGCAGCCAGGGGGGTGGCATTCCGGGCTACACCTTC. Amino acid sequence: CASSQGGGIPGYTF.

In DNA form, the CDR3 reads TGTGCCAGCAGCTTAGGGACACTGGACAATGAGCAGTTCTTC. This encodes CASSLGTLDNEQFF. The rearrangement links TRBV7-8 to TRBJ2-1, with D perhaps TRBD1 (5 bases). Trimming pared 1 base from V and 5 bases from J, leaving 9 bases between. The CDR3 sequence is 14 residues long. Germline lookup yields CDR1 SGHVS and CDR2 FQNEAQ.

The chain has TRBV18 and TRBJ1-1; 8 nucleotides match TRBD1. CDR1 is KGHSH, CDR2 LQKENI, per germline. The CDR3 spans 17 residues. The V gene end was trimmed by 0 bases and the J gene end by 1 base; junction bases not matched to a gene: 7. CDR3 nucleotide sequence: TGTGCCAGCTCACCACCGGTCAGGGGGCCCTCGAACACTGAAGCTTTCTTT. Translating it yields CASSPPVRGPSNTEAFF.

The rearrangement links TRBV12-3 or TRBV12-4 to TRBJ2-7; 7 bases agree with TRBD1. V lost 2 bases and J lost 7; bases outside the gene matches: 2. The CDR3 is made up of 12 amino acids. The CDR3 coding sequence is TGTGCCAGCAGTTTATGGACAGGTGAGCAGTACTTC. It specifies CASSLWTGEQYF.

The chain carries TRBV5-4 and TRBJ1-1; 9 bases map to TRBD1. Unmatched junction bases numbered 11, after V lost 4 bases and J lost 1 base. This CDR3 comprises 17 residues. CDR1 is SGHNT, CDR2 YYREEE, per germline (reference sequence). CDR3 amino acids: CASSHNRQGVENTEAFF. The CDR3 DNA reads as TGTGCCAGCAGCCACAATCGACAGGGGGTGGAGAACACTGAAGCTTTCTTT.

The chain is built from TRBV27 and TRBJ1-2; D might be TRBD1 (5 bases). V lost 6 bases, J lost 6 bases, and 8 bases lay in between. Germline CDR1 is MNHEY and CDR2 is SMNVEV (reference sequence). This CDR3 has 11 amino acids. The CDR3 sequence: CASRKGHGYTF. In DNA, the CDR3 is TGTGCCAGCAGGAAGGGGCATGGCTACACCTTC.

The chain uses TRBV29-1 and TRBJ1-2, with a tentative D call TRBD1 (6 bases). V shed 2 bases and J shed 5 bases, with 18 bases lying between them. CDR1 and CDR2 from the germline V gene are SQVTM and ANQGSEA. The CDR3 contains 15 residues. The chain's CDR3 is CSVEPQGSLGYGYTF. Here the CDR3 DNA reads TGCAGCGTTGAACCTCAGGGGTCCCTGGGTTATGGCTACACCTTC.

This chain uses TRBV5-1 with TRBJ2-2, with 12 positions matching TRBD1. Losses at the gene ends were 3 bases for V and 6 bases for J; bases not matched to a gene: 3. Germline V gives CDR1 SGHRS, CDR2 YFSETQ. This CDR3 is 15 amino acids long. The CDR3 DNA follows: TGCGCCAGCAGCTCCGGGACAGGGGGCTCCGGGGAGCTGTTTTTT. Its protein product is CASSSGTGGSGELFF.

Many counts were recorded for this clone. The CDR3 reads CASSLTGGRYEQYF. CDR3 coding DNA: TGCGCCAGCAGCTTGACGGGGGGCCGATACGAGCAGTACTTC. This rearrangement joins TRBV5-1 to TRBJ2-7; D perhaps matches TRBD2 (7 bases). Per germline, CDR1 SGHRS and CDR2 YFSETQ. Trimming shortened V by 1 base and J by 4 bases, and 12 bases separated the two germline ends. The CDR3 sequence is 14 residues long.